This T cell receptor beta chain came from a study of CD8 T cells in Susac syndrome. From blood CD8+ and CD4+ T cells, the TCR beta chain was sequenced. The multiple sclerosis control group consisted of treatment-naive patients whose relapsing-remitting disease, which was either stable or active, fulfilled revised McDonald criteria. A quantity of about 0.5 to 1 ug RNA underwent reverse transcription using random hexamers. immunoSEQ multiplex PCR amplified TCR beta CDR3 across 54 Vbeta, 13 Jbeta. Each CDR3 protein is one row after TCRdb ran MiXCR on the immunoSEQ multiplex PCR reads. The table lists 250,000 to 300,000 distinct CDR3 sequences, approximately 85% of them singletons. V shed 7 bases, J shed 4 bases, and the junction held 6 bases outside the gene matches. The V gene's germline CDR1 is LNHDA and CDR2 SQIVND (reference sequence). The CDR3 loop spans 14 amino acids. The table lists this clonotype with a count of one.

Sequencing used CD8+ T cells from PBMCs. This chain connects TRBV19 to TRBJ2-5; TRBD2 agrees at 10 bases. The clonotype was recovered from a human donor with multiple sclerosis. The CDR3 DNA is TGTGCCAGTACCCCTAGCGGGAGCGCAGAGACCCAGTACTTC. Translation: CASTPSGSAETQYF.